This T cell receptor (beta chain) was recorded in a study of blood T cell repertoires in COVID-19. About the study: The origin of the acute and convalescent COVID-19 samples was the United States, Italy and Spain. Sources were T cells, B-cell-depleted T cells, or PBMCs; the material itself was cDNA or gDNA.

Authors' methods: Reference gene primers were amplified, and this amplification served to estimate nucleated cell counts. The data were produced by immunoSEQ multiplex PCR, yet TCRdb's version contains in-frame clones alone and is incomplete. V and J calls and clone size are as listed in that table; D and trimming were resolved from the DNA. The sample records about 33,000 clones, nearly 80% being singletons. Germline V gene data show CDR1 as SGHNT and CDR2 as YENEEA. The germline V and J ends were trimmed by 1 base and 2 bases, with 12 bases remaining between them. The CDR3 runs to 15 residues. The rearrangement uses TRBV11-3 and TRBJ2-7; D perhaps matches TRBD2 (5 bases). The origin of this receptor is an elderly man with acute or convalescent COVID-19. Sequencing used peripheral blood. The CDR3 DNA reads TGTGCCAGCAGCTTAGGCCCCTCACTAGCCTACGAGCAGTACTTC. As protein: CASSLGPSLAYEQYF.